These 24 T cell receptor beta chains were all obtained from the same sample, sequenced in a study of shared clonotypes between healthy human individuals (dated by TCRdb to about 2020). Library prep was done by the immunoSEQ multiplex PCR assay. What TCRdb holds here is the immuneACCESS table cut down to in-frame rearrangements. Part of the clones is not present; checked against another copy, under half of the missing clones reflect an unresolved V gene, and the others are unexplained. The table for this sample lists over 750,000 clones; 95% to 97% of them were counted only once. Jointly, the top ten make up over 0.2% of the sample. CD8 naive samples were CD45RO-negative cells positively selected for CCR7, giving a CD45RA+CCR7+ population that excluded TemRA cells. Sequencing was carried out using naive CD8+ T cells sorted from blood. The cell subset or site label corresponds to: CD45RA+CCR7+. All receptors derive from a man aged 30 to 39 in good health.

The rearrangement joins TRBV7-6 to TRBJ1-2; D is ambiguous. The CDR3 totals 17 residues. Per the germline V gene, CDR1 is SGHVS and CDR2 is FNYEAQ. V lost 2 bases and J 8 bases, leaving 24 bases between the germline ends. CDR3 coding DNA: TGTGCCAGCAGCTTACGGGGTTCGGACGTTGGCGGGCCGGGCTACACCTTC. Translation gives CASSLRGSDVGGPGYTF.

This chain connects TRBV9 to TRBJ2-1; perhaps TRBD2 as D (6 bases). Looked up from germline, CDR1 is SGDLS and CDR2 is YYNGEE. This CDR3 spans 16 amino acids. V lost 0 bases and J lost 8, with 18 bases in between. The CDR3 DNA is TGTGCCAGCAGCGTAGTGCCAGCGGGTTTTTTCCATGAGCAGTTCTTC. As protein: CASSVVPAGFFHEQFF.

The chain carries TRBV6-1 and TRBJ1-2; D unresolved. V was pared by 4 bases and J by 5 bases, with 5 bases between. CDR3 length: 11 residues. The germline V gene has CDR1 MNHNS and CDR2 SASEGT. CDR3 protein: CASSVSYGYTF. CDR3 coding DNA: TGTGCCAGCAGTGTCTCTTATGGCTACACCTTC.

The chain recombines TRBV28 with TRBJ2-3; 8 bases are shared with TRBD1. V dropped 5 bases and J dropped 2; count of bases not matched to a gene: 12. The CDR3 is 17 residues long. CDR1 MDHEN and CDR2 SYDVKM come from the germline V gene. DNA for the CDR3: TGTGCCAGCAGTATAATCCCGGGACAGGAGATCACAGATACGCAGTATTTT. Its protein product is CASSIIPGQEITDTQYF.

The V call is TRBV29-1, the J call TRBJ2-3; TRBD1 aligns across 7 bases. With 0 bases clipped from V and 4 bases from J, the junction kept 7 bases outside the gene matches. CDR1 and CDR2 from the germline V gene are SQVTM and ANQGSEA. This CDR3 region has 15 residues. The CDR3 sequence is CSVEEGKGGADTQYF. The CDR3 bases are TGCAGCGTTGAAGAGGGGAAAGGGGGCGCAGATACGCAGTATTTT.

This chain connects TRBV15 to TRBJ2-2; D is perhaps TRBD2 (6 bases). Per the germline V gene, CDR1 is LNHNV and CDR2 is YYDKDF (reference sequence). Trimming took 5 bases from V and 3 from J, leaving 7 bases between them. This CDR3 region has 13 residues. DNA of the CDR3: TGTGCCACCAGCGGGGACTACACCGGGGAGCTGTTTTTT. Its translation: CATSGDYTGELFF.

This clone was seen once. V gene TRBV7-8 combines with J gene TRBJ2-5, with 7 bases lining up with TRBD2. The CDR3 runs to 14 residues. Per the germline V gene, CDR1 is SGHVS and CDR2 is FQNEAQ. The V and J ends lost 6 bases and 2 bases, in that order; junction bases with no gene match: 6. The chain's CDR3 is CASSVLAEQETQYF. CDR3 nucleotide sequence: TGTGCCAGCAGTGTCCTAGCGGAGCAAGAGACCCAGTACTTC.

This sequence joins TRBV29-1 and TRBJ2-1; the match to TRBD1 covers 9 bases. V shed 3 bases and J 8 bases; nucleotides not matched to a gene: 5. This CDR3 is 13 amino acids long. Germline V CDR1 and CDR2: SQVTM, ANQGSEA. CDR3: CSVDPGQGDEQFF. For the CDR3, the DNA is TGCAGCGTTGATCCGGGACAGGGCGATGAGCAGTTCTTC.

This clone was observed a single time. The chain uses TRBV6-5 and TRBJ1-2; weak D call: TRBD1 (5 bases). Germline V gene lookup returns CDR1 MNHEY and CDR2 SVGAGI. The CDR3 runs 16 residues. The V gene lost 0 bases and the J gene lost 5 bases, with 16 bases spanning the gap. Here the CDR3 DNA reads TGTGCCAGCAGTTACTCGGAGGGGACTCGCCGGTATGGCTACACCTTC. It yields the protein CASSYSEGTRRYGYTF.

This chain links TRBV25-1 with TRBJ1-4, with D perhaps matching TRBD1 (5 bases). CDR1 is MGHDK, CDR2 SYGVNS, per germline. V dropped 2 bases and J dropped 8 bases, with 15 bases sitting between them. The CDR3 runs to 15 residues. CDR3 in amino acids: CASSEGTGVIEKLFF. DNA for the CDR3: TGTGCCAGCAGTGAAGGAACGGGGGTTATAGAAAAACTGTTTTTT.

The chain couples TRBV5-8 to TRBJ1-5; D is possibly TRBD1 (6 bases). The CDR3 has 15 residues. Between the trimmed V and J ends, which lost 2 bases and 4 bases, there was a span of 13 bases. Germline-derived CDR1 and CDR2 are SGHTS and YDEGEE. The CDR3 loop reads CASSLGRGLNQPQHF. In DNA form, the CDR3 reads TGTGCCAGCAGCTTAGGCAGGGGCCTTAATCAGCCCCAGCATTTT. Filled out from reference TRBV5-8 and TRBJ1-5, the complete variable domain reads EAGVTQSPTHLIKTRGQQATLRCSPISGHTSVYWYQQALGLGLQFLLWYDEGEERNRGNFPPRFSGRQFPNYSSELNVNALELEDSALYLCASSLGRGLNQPQHFGDGTRLSIL.

This clone was detected only once. The chain uses TRBV2 and TRBJ1-1; D may be TRBD1 (6 bases). The CDR3 covers 14 residues. Germline V gene data show CDR1 as SNHLY and CDR2 as FYNNEI. V shed 8 bases and J shed 5 bases, with 18 bases lying between them. CDR3 in DNA: TGTGCCAGCCCCCCTGGGGGGCGAAGAACTGAAGCTTTCTTT. It yields the protein CASPPGGRRTEAFF.

This clone was counted a single time. The gene calls are TRBV11-2 and TRBJ2-7; D is ambiguous. The V gene's germline CDR1 is SGHAT and CDR2 FQNNGV. Trimming removed 2 bases from V and 3 bases from J, with 8 bases in between. This CDR3 contains 13 residues. CDR3 coding DNA: TGTGCCAGCAGCTTAAGAGCCCACTACGAGCAGTACTTC. Residues: CASSLRAHYEQYF.

The genes are TRBV10-3 and TRBJ2-7; TRBD1 aligns across 7 bases. Losses at the gene ends were 4 bases for V and 1 base for J; bases not matched to a gene: 13. The germline CDR1 and CDR2 sequences are ENHRY and SYGVKD. CDR3 size: 17 residues. CDR3 residues: CAISGNRGEDRSYEQYF. The CDR3, as DNA: TGTGCCATCAGTGGCAACAGGGGTGAAGATAGGTCCTACGAGCAGTACTTC.

A word on this clone: The sample contains more than one DNA sequence encoding this CDR3. The chain joins TRBV7-9 to TRBJ2-7, with a possible D match to TRBD1 (6 bases). The CDR3 runs to 13 residues. The V end lost 5 bases, the J end lost 3 bases, and 11 bases lay between the germline ends. Germline CDR1 reads SEHNR; CDR2 reads FQNEAQ (reference sequence). DNA of the CDR3: TGTGCCAGCAGCCCAAGAGGGGGCTACGAGCAGTACTTC. Amino acids: CASSPRGGYEQYF.

The V and J genes are TRBV30 and TRBJ2-1; no firm D call. The CDR3 has 13 amino acids. The V gene's germline CDR1 is GTSNPN and CDR2 SVGIG (reference sequence). V dropped 0 bases and J dropped 4 bases, with 7 bases sitting between them. CDR3 nucleotide sequence: TGTGCCTGGAGTGTAACCGATTACAATGAGCAGTTCTTC. This gives the protein CAWSVTDYNEQFF.

A word on this clone: Additional DNA sequences in this sample encode the identical CDR3. The rearrangement joins TRBV7-9 to TRBJ2-3; D possibly corresponds to TRBD1 (5 bases). Germline values: CDR1 SEHNR, CDR2 FQNEAQ (reference sequence). V lost 4 bases, J lost 4 bases, and 6 bases lay in between. CDR3 length equals 12 residues. This CDR3 reads CASSSRADTQYF. CDR3 sequence (DNA): TGTGCCAGCAGCTCCAGGGCAGATACGCAGTATTTT.

This clone was seen only once. V usage is TRBV6-6 and J usage is TRBJ1-5; D is unresolved. The V gene's germline CDR1 is MNHNY and CDR2 SVGAGI (reference sequence). The germline V and J ends were trimmed by 6 bases and 2 bases, with 14 bases remaining between them. This CDR3 comprises 15 residues. DNA of the CDR3: TGTGCCAGCAGGGCGGGCCTAGAGGGCAATCAGCCCCAGCATTTT. This encodes CASRAGLEGNQPQHF.

A word on this clone: Other DNA sequences in this specimen translate into the identical CDR3. The chain uses TRBV5-1 and TRBJ2-7; D ambiguous. V lost 0 bases to trimming and J lost 4 bases, with 5 bases between them. The CDR3 sequence is 12 residues long. Germline V gene data show CDR1 as SGHRS and CDR2 as YFSETQ. The CDR3 reads CASSLGTYEQYF. CDR3 DNA: TGCGCCAGCAGCTTGGGAACTTACGAGCAGTACTTC.

This chain joins TRBV15 and TRBJ1-5; 8 bases line up with TRBD1. The CDR3 is 19 residues long. With 5 bases clipped from V and 0 bases from J, the junction kept 15 bases outside the gene matches. Germline assignment: CDR1 LNHNV and CDR2 YYDKDF (reference sequence). The CDR3 protein is CATSVRPGQDYHSNQPQHF. The CDR3 DNA is TGTGCCACCAGCGTCCGACCGGGACAGGACTATCATAGCAATCAGCCCCAGCATTTT.

The V call is TRBV28, the J call TRBJ2-1; 13 positions agree with TRBD2. This CDR3 region has 15 residues. With V trimmed by 4 bases and J by 8 bases, 5 bases remained unmatched. Germline-derived CDR1 and CDR2 are MDHEN and SYDVKM. Written as DNA, the CDR3 is TGTGCCAGCAGTTCAAGGACTAGCGGGAGCCATGAGCAGTTCTTC. Protein product: CASSSRTSGSHEQFF.

This chain connects TRBV6-6 to TRBJ1-1; D may be TRBD1 (5 bases). The CDR3 has 14 residues. The ends were cut back, 5 bases at V and 6 bases at J, with 16 bases in the middle. From germline, CDR1 is MNHNY and CDR2 SVGAGI (reference sequence). CDR3 nucleotides: TGTGCCAGCAGTCATACCGGGGACCGGGCTGAAGCTTTCTTT. Protein product: CASSHTGDRAEAFF.

The rearrangement uses TRBV4-1 and TRBJ1-4; tentative D call: TRBD1 (6 bases). Germline CDR1 and CDR2: MGHRA and YSYEKL. V was cut by 3 bases and J by 5 bases, with 13 bases left in between. The CDR3 extends over 15 amino acids. The CDR3 here is CASSQGAQANEKLFF. The CDR3 region has the DNA TGCGCCAGCAGCCAGGGGGCCCAAGCCAATGAAAAACTGTTTTTT.

V usage is TRBV5-1 and J usage is TRBJ2-3; no reliable D call. CDR1 is SGHRS and CDR2 is YFSETQ in the germline V gene. The V end lost 3 bases, the J end lost 5 bases, and 10 bases lay between the germline ends. The CDR3 has 13 residues. CDR3 protein: CASSYLDGDTQYF. The CDR3 DNA reads as TGCGCCAGCAGCTACCTGGACGGAGATACGCAGTATTTT.